The 24 T cell receptor beta chains given below trace back to one sample, sequenced in a study of blood T cell repertoires in COVID-19. Libraries were prepared by immunoSEQ multiplex PCR; TCRdb keeps only in-frame clonotypes and omits some of them. The sample records some 200,000 clones, roughly nine tenths being singletons. The sequenced sample consisted of peripheral blood. Receptors were obtained from a woman aged 70 to 79 with acute or convalescent COVID-19.

The chain carries TRBV28 and TRBJ1-3; TRBD1 might be the D (6 bases). V gave up 3 bases and J gave up 0 bases, with 21 bases separating them. Germline V gene lookup returns CDR1 MDHEN and CDR2 SYDVKM. The CDR3 is 19 amino acids. Here the CDR3 reads CASSLRASRGGSSGNTIYF. The CDR3 DNA sequence: TGTGCCAGCAGTTTGCGTGCAAGCAGGGGCGGAAGCTCTGGAAACACCATATATTTT.

The CDR3 nucleotides read TGTGCCAGCAGCCAAGACCGCTCCGGGACACTTAGGAGCTCCTATAATTCACCCCTCCACTTT. Protein sequence: CASSQDRSGTLRSSYNSPLHF. This chain joins TRBV14 and TRBJ1-6; D may be TRBD1 (6 bases). The germline gives CDR1 SGHDN, CDR2 FVKESK. V shed 0 bases and J shed 0 bases, with 21 bases lying between them. CDR3 length: 21 residues.

This rearrangement joins TRBV27 to TRBJ1-3, with 8 bases fitting TRBD1. Trimming removed 6 bases from V and 2 bases from J; junction bases left unmatched: 3. Germline CDR1 MNHEY, CDR2 SMNVEV (reference sequence). The CDR3 sequence is 14 residues long. The CDR3 DNA reads TGTGCCAGCAGAGCGACAGGGGCTGGAAACACCATATATTTT. It codes for CASRATGAGNTIYF.

The CDR3 coding sequence is TGTGCCAGCAGCTTAGTTCGGGGGGCCGAGCAGTACTTC. Protein product: CASSLVRGAEQYF. V usage is TRBV11-2 and J usage is TRBJ2-7, with D perhaps TRBD2 (7 bases). Germline V gene sequence: CDR1 SGHAT, CDR2 FQNNGV. This CDR3 is built from 13 residues. V was trimmed by 1 base and J by 6 bases, leaving 10 bases between them.

This clone showed up just once. The rearrangement links TRBV5-1 to TRBJ2-1; TRBD2 agrees at 8 bases. Germline CDR1 is SGHRS and CDR2 is YFSETQ. The CDR3 runs 15 residues. V trimming: 0 bases; J trimming: 10 bases; junction bases outside the gene matches: 9. This CDR3 is CASSLVSGEEGEQFF. The CDR3 DNA reads TGCGCCAGCAGCTTGGTTAGCGGGGAGGAGGGGGAGCAGTTCTTC.

A single count supports this clone. V and J are TRBV7-9 and TRBJ1-3; D is unresolved. Germline loops: CDR1 SEHNR, CDR2 FQNEAQ (reference sequence). V lost 5 bases and J lost 1, with 3 bases in between. There are 12 residues in the CDR3. The CDR3 DNA is TGTGCCAGCAGCCAGTCTGGAAACACCATATATTTT. Its protein product is CASSQSGNTIYF.

About this clone itself: The junction departs from the called germline gene at one end, perhaps through a read error. The chain carries TRBV11-3 and TRBJ2-1; no definite D call. The CDR3 extends over 11 amino acids. CDR1 and CDR2 (germline): SGHNT, YENEEA. DNA of the CDR3: TGTGCCAGCAGCTTAAGTACCTCCGGAGTCTTC. Amino acids: CASSLSTSGVF.

The chain joins TRBV6-4 to TRBJ2-5; maybe TRBD2 (6 bases). CDR1 is MRHNA, CDR2 SNTAGT, per germline. The CDR3 contains 16 residues. V dropped 3 bases and J dropped 2 bases, with 16 bases sitting between them. This chain's CDR3 is CASSEELAMGQETQYF. The CDR3 nucleotides read TGTGCCAGCAGTGAAGAACTAGCTATGGGGCAAGAGACCCAGTACTTC.

The CDR3 nucleotides are TGTGCCATCAGGGACGGCGGGACCGGGGAGCTGTTTTTT. It translates to CAIRDGGTGELFF. The chain joins TRBV10-3 to TRBJ2-2, with TRBD2 as a possible D gene (5 bases). Germline values: CDR1 ENHRY, CDR2 SYGVKD. This CDR3 is built from 13 residues. The ends were cut back, 6 bases at V and 5 bases at J, with 10 bases in the middle.

The chain is built from TRBV5-6 and TRBJ1-1; 7 bases agree with TRBD1. This CDR3 spans 16 amino acids. The germline gives CDR1 SGHDT, CDR2 YYEEEE. The ends lost 2 bases at V and 4 bases at J; junction bases unmatched: 11. CDR3 residues: CASSFRTGVSTTEAFF. DNA for the CDR3: TGTGCCAGCAGCTTTCGAACAGGGGTTTCGACCACTGAAGCTTTCTTT.

This clone came up a few times. This chain joins TRBV6-6 and TRBJ1-2, with 8 bases identical to TRBD1. CDR3 length equals 13 residues. Unmatched junction bases numbered 7, after V lost 9 bases and J lost 4 bases. Looked up from germline, CDR1 is MNHNY and CDR2 is SVGAGI (reference sequence). CDR3 sequence (DNA): TGTGCCAGTCAACCGGGACAGGCCTATGGCTACACCTTC. Translating it yields CASQPGQAYGYTF.

The chain is built from TRBV6-5 and TRBJ1-1; TRBD1 is a possible D gene (5 bases). Trimming removed 7 bases from V and 3 bases from J, with 12 bases in between. The V gene's germline CDR1 is MNHEY and CDR2 SVGAGI. The CDR3 length is 13 residues. CDR3 bases: TGTGCCAGCAAGCTAGACAGAGACACTGAAGCTTTCTTT. This translates into CASKLDRDTEAFF.

J is TRBJ1-5 and V is TRBV5-5; 7 nucleotides match TRBD1. Germline V gives CDR1 SGHKS, CDR2 YYEKEE (reference sequence). The length of the CDR3 is 17 residues. V was pared by 3 bases and J by 2 bases, with 11 bases of the junction left unmatched. This CDR3 reads CASSSPTGFSRNQPQHF. The CDR3 DNA sequence: TGTGCCAGCAGCTCACCGACAGGGTTTTCGCGCAATCAGCCCCAGCATTTT.

CDR3: CASSLGGIQGAYGYTF. The CDR3 nucleotides read TGTGCCAGCAGCCTTGGAGGGATACAGGGGGCCTATGGCTACACCTTC. The V gene is TRBV9, the J gene TRBJ1-2, with 9 bases matching TRBD1. Germline V lookup: CDR1 SGDLS, CDR2 YYNGEE. The trim removed 4 bases at V and 4 bases at J, leaving 11 bases unmatched. This CDR3 contains 16 residues.

The V gene is TRBV2, the J gene TRBJ2-1, with TRBD1 matching 7 bases. Trimming cost V 5 bases and J 11 bases; bases outside gene matches: 9. Germline CDR1 SNHLY, CDR2 FYNNEI. This CDR3 region has 13 residues. The CDR3 is CASSTAGTVKQFF. CDR3 coding DNA: TGTGCCAGCAGTACAGCTGGGACAGTAAAGCAGTTCTTC.

J is TRBJ2-3 and V is TRBV5-1; weak D call: TRBD1 (6 bases). The V end was cut by 3 bases, the J end by 3 bases, with 11 bases between. The germline CDR1 and CDR2 sequences are SGHRS and YFSETQ. This CDR3 region has 14 residues. CDR3: CASSYGGGTDTQYF. CDR3 sequence (DNA): TGCGCCAGCAGCTATGGGGGCGGTACAGATACGCAGTATTTT. The full variable domain, its missing parts supplied by reference TRBV5-1 and TRBJ2-3, is KAGVTQTPRYLIKTRGQQVTLSCSPISGHRSVSWYQQTPGQGLQFLFEYFSETQRNKGNFPGRFSGRQFSNSRSEMNVSTLELGDSALYLCASSYGGGTDTQYFGPGTRLTVL.

The rearrangement links TRBV2 to TRBJ1-2, with TRBD1 matching over 10 bases. The V gene's germline CDR1 is SNHLY and CDR2 FYNNEI. V shed 6 bases and J 6 bases; nucleotides not matched to a gene: 7. CDR3 length: 14 amino acids. CDR3 sequence reads: CASSPGQGMHGYTF. DNA for the CDR3: TGTGCCAGCAGCCCGGGACAGGGGATGCATGGCTACACCTTC.

The chain recombines TRBV3-1 (or the pseudogene TRBV3-2) with TRBJ1-2; 8 bases align to TRBD1. The germline V gene has CDR1 LGHDT and CDR2 YNNKEL (reference sequence). The V segment lost 3 bases and the J segment 5 bases; nucleotides outside the gene matches: 8. This CDR3 has 15 amino acids. This CDR3 is CASSHPGQGQYGYTF. For the CDR3, the DNA is TGTGCCAGCAGCCATCCCGGACAGGGACAATATGGCTACACCTTC.

The chain joins TRBV25-1 to TRBJ2-1; D unclear. V was shortened by 3 bases and J by 7 bases, with 4 bases between the two germline ends. The germline V gene has CDR1 MGHDK and CDR2 SYGVNS. This CDR3 is built from 11 residues. The CDR3 loop is CASSELNEQFF. In DNA, the CDR3 is TGTGCCAGCAGTGAGCTAAATGAGCAGTTCTTC.

The genes are TRBV24-1 and TRBJ2-5; possible D gene TRBD1, 6 bases. Germline V gene sequence: CDR1 KGHDR, CDR2 SFDVKD. V was pared by 3 bases and J by 2 bases, with 6 bases between. The CDR3 sequence is 13 residues long. The CDR3 loop is CATSDGQQETQYF. Written as DNA, the CDR3 is TGTGCCACCAGTGATGGACAGCAAGAGACCCAGTACTTC.

This sequence joins TRBV7-2 and TRBJ1-5; TRBD1 is a possible D gene (5 bases). Trimming left V 1 base short and J 2 bases short, with 6 bases between. The germline V gene has CDR1 SGHTA and CDR2 FQGNSA. CDR3 size: 14 residues. The CDR3 here is CASSLGGGNQPQHF. The CDR3 DNA sequence: TGTGCCAGCAGCTTAGGGGGGGGCAATCAGCCCCAGCATTTT.

J is TRBJ2-7 and V is TRBV11-2; a possible D gene is TRBD1 (6 bases). The CDR3 has 14 amino acids. Germline assignment: CDR1 SGHAT and CDR2 FQNNGV. Deletions cut 5 bases from V and 0 bases from J, with 11 bases between. The CDR3 loop is CASSRGGISYEQYF. DNA for the CDR3: TGTGCCAGCAGCAGAGGGGGAATCTCCTACGAGCAGTACTTC.

With respect to this clone: Other DNA variants within this sample encode the same CDR3. The chain employs TRBV18 and TRBJ2-7; tentatively, D is TRBD1 (5 bases). Looked up from germline, CDR1 is KGHSH and CDR2 is LQKENI. The CDR3 covers 14 residues. Trimming cost V 3 bases and J 2 bases, with 11 bases left between them. The CDR3 loop is CASSPGQGPYEQYF. Here the CDR3 DNA reads TGTGCCAGCTCACCGGGTCAGGGCCCCTACGAGCAGTACTTC.

The V call is TRBV6-5, the J call TRBJ2-2; D is perhaps TRBD1 (6 bases). From germline, CDR1 is MNHEY and CDR2 SVGAGI. The CDR3 loop spans 14 amino acids. Trimming took off 6 bases at V and 3 bases at J, with 11 bases between the two ends. The CDR3, as DNA: TGTGCCAGCAGCCCGGGACAACACACCGGGGAGCTGTTTTTT. This sequence encodes CASSPGQHTGELFF.